This TCR beta chain is drawn from a study of cytomegalovirus exposure and HLA in healthy donors. Findings of the study overall: Trimming of TCR beta V- and J-genes showed a link, identified in a later analysis, to a missense DCLRE1C variant.

Comments on this clone: Its antigen is as yet unknown.

The PCR made use of 60 Vbeta and 13 Jbeta primers. The protocol was immunoSEQ multiplex PCR, while the TCRdb copy is restricted to in-frame clones and leaves out a portion. Found here are about 120,000 clones, over 65% of them singletons; the top ten hold 11%. Germline assignment: CDR1 LNHDA and CDR2 SQIVND (reference sequence). The CDR3 covers 14 residues. The junction had 7 bases not matched to a gene; V was cut back by 6 bases and J by 4 bases. The material sequenced was PBMCs. The chain has TRBV19 and TRBJ1-1, with 8 nucleotides matching TRBD1. This sequence originates from a woman in her forties or fifties in good health and CMV-seropositive. CDR3 region: CASRPGGTGTEAFF. The DNA for the CDR3 is TGTGCCAGTAGACCGGGTGGGACAGGCACTGAAGCTTTCTTT.